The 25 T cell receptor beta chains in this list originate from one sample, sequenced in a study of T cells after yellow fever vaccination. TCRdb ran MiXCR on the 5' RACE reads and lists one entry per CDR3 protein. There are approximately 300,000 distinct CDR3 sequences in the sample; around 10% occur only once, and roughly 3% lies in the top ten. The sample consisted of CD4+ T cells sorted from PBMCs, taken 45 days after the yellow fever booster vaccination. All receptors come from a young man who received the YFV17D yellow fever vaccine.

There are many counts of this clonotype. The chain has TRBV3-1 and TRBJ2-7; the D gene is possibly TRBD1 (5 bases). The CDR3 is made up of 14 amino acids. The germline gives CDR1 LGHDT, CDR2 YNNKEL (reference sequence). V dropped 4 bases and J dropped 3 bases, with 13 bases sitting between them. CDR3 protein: CASSRGSPGYEQYF. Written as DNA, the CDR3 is TGTGCCAGCAGCCGGGGCAGTCCTGGCTACGAGCAGTACTTC.

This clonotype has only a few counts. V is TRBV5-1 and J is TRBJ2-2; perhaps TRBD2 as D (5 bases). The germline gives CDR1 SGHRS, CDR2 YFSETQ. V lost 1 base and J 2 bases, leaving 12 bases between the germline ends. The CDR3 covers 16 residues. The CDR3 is CASSLSGYSNTGELFF. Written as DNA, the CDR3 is TGCGCCAGCAGCTTGAGCGGCTACTCTAACACCGGGGAGCTGTTTTTT.

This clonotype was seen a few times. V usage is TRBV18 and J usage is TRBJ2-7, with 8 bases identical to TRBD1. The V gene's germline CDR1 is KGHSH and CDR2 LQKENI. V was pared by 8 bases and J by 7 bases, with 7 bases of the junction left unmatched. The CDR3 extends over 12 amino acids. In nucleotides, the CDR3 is TGTGCCAGCACAGACAGGGGATGGGAGCAGTACTTC. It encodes CASTDRGWEQYF.

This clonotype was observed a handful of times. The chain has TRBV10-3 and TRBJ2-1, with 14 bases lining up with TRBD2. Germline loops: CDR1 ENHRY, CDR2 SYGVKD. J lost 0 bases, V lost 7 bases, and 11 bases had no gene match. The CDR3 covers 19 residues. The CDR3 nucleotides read TGTGCCATCAAGCCGGGACTAGCGGGGGCCGACCCCTCCTACAATGAGCAGTTCTTC. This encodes CAIKPGLAGADPSYNEQFF.

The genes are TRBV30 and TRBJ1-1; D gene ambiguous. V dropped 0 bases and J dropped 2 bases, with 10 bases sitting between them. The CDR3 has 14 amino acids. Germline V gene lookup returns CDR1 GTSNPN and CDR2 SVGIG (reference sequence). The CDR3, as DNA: TGTGCCTGGAGTGTACTAAAGGTTAACACTGAAGCTTTCTTT. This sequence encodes CAWSVLKVNTEAFF.

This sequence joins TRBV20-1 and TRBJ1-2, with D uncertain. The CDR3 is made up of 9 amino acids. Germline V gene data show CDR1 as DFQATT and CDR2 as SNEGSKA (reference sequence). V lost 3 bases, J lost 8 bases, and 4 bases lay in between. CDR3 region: CSASPGYTF. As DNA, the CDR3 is TGCAGTGCTAGTCCCGGCTACACCTTC.

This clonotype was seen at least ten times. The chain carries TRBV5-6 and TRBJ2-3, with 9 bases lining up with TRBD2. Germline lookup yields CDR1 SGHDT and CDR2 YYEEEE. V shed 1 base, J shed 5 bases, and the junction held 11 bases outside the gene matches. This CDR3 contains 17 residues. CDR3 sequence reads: CASSLIALAGYRDTQYF. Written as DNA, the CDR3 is TGTGCCAGCAGCTTGATCGCGCTAGCGGGGTATAGAGATACGCAGTATTTT.

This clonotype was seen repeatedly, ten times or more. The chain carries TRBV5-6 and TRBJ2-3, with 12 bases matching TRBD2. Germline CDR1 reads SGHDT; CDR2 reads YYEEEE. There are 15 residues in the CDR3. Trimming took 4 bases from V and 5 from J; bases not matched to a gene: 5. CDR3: CASSQLAGGRDTQYF. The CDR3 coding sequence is TGTGCCAGCAGCCAGCTAGCGGGGGGGCGAGATACGCAGTATTTT.

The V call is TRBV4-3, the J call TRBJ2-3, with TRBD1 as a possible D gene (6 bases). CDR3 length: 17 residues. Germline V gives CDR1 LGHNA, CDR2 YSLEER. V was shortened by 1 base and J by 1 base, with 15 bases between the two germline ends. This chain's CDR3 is CASSQGSGVVGTDTQYF. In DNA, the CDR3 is TGCGCCAGCAGCCAAGGCTCAGGGGTGGTGGGCACAGATACGCAGTATTTT.

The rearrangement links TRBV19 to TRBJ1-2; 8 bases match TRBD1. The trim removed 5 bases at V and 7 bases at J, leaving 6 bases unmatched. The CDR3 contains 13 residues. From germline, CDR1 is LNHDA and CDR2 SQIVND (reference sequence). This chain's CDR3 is CASSLDRAAGYTF. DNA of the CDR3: TGTGCCAGTAGTTTGGACAGGGCTGCTGGCTACACCTTC.

Here the CDR3 DNA reads TGCGCCAGCAGCCAAGTGTCGGCCGTTTACAATGAGCAGTTCTTC. It codes for CASSQVSAVYNEQFF. The chain carries TRBV4-3 and TRBJ2-1; the D is unclear. Germline V gene sequence: CDR1 LGHNA, CDR2 YSLEER. The length of the CDR3 is 15 residues. V was shortened by 1 base and J by 4 bases, with 11 bases between the two germline ends.

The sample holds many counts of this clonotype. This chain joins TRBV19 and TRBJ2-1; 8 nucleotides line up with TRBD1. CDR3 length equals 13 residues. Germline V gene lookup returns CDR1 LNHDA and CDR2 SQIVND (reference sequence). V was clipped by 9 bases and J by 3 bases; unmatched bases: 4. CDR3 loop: CASRTGSYNEQFF. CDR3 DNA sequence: TGTGCCAGCAGGACAGGGAGCTACAATGAGCAGTTCTTC. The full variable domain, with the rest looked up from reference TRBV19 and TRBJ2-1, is DGGITQSPKYLFRKEGQNVTLSCEQNLNHDAMYWYRQDPGQGLRLIYYSQIVNDFQKGDIAEGYSVSREKKESFPLTVTSAQKNPTAFYLCASRTGSYNEQFFGPGTRLTVL.

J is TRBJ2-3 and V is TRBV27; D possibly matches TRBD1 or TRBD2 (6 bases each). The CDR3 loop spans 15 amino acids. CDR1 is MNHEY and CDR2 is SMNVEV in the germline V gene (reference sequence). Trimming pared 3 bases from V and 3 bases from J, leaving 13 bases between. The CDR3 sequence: CASSLTWGATDTQYF. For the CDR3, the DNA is TGTGCCAGCAGTTTGACCTGGGGGGCGACAGATACGCAGTATTTT.

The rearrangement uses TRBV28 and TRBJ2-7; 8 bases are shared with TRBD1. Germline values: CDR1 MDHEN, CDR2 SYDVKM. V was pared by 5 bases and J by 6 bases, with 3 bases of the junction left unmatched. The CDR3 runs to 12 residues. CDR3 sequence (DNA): TGTGCCAGCAGTCTGACAGGGGCCGAGCAGTACGTC. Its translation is CASSLTGAEQYV.

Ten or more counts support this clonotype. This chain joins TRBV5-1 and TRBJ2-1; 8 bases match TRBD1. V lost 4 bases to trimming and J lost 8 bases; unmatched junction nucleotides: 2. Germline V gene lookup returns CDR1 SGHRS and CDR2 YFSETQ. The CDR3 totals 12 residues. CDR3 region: CASSPTGDEQFF. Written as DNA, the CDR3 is TGCGCCAGCAGCCCGACAGGGGATGAGCAGTTCTTC.

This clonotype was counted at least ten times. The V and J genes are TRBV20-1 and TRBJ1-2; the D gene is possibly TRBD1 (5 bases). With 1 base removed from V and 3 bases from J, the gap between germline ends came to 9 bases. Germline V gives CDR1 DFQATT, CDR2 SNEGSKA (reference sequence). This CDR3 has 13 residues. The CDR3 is CSARGTGDYGYTF. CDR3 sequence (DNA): TGCAGTGCTAGAGGAACGGGGGACTATGGCTACACCTTC.

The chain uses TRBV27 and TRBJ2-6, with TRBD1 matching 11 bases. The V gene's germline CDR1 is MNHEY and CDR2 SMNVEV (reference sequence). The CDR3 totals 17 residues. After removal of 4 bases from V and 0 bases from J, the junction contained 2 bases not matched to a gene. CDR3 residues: CASSSGQGASGANVLTF. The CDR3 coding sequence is TGTGCCAGCAGTTCCGGACAGGGGGCCTCTGGGGCCAACGTCCTGACTTTC.

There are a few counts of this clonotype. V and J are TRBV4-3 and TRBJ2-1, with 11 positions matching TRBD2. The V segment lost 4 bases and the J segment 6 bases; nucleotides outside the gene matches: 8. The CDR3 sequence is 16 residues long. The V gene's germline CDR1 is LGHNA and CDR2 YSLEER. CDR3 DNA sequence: TGCGCCAGCAGCCGAGTAGCGGGGGGGCCGGCCAATGAGCAGTTCTTC. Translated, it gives CASSRVAGGPANEQFF.

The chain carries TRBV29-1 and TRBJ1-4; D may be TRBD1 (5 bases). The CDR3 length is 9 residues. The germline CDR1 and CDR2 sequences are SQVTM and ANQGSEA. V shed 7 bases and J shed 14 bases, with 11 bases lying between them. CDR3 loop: CSGPGGLFF. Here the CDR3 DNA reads TGCAGCGGGCCCGGGGGGCTGTTTTTT.

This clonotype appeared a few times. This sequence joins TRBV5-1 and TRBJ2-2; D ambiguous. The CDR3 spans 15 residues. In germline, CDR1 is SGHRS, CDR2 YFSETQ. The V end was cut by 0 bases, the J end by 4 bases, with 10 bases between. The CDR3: CASSLEAGPTGELFF. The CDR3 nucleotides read TGCGCCAGCAGCTTGGAGGCAGGTCCCACCGGGGAGCTGTTTTTT.

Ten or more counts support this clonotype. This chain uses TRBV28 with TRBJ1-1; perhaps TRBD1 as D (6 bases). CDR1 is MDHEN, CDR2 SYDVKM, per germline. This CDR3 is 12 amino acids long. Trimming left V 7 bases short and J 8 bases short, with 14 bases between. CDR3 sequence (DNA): TGTGCCAGCATCTCACCGGGGGGCGAAGCTTTCTTT. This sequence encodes CASISPGGEAFF.

The CDR3 reads CASSLVRGGEQYV. The DNA of the CDR3 is TGTGCCAGCAGCTTAGTACGGGGCGGCGAGCAGTACGTC. This rearrangement joins TRBV7-2 to TRBJ2-7, with D possibly being TRBD1 or TRBD2 (5 bases each). V lost 1 base to trimming and J lost 6 bases, with 10 bases between them. This CDR3 has 13 residues. Per the germline V gene, CDR1 is SGHTA and CDR2 is FQGNSA.

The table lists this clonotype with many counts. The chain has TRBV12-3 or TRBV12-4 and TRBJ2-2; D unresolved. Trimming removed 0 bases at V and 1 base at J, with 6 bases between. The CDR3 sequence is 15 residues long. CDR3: CASSLAGRNTGELFF. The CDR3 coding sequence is TGTGCCAGCAGTTTAGCGGGAAGGAACACCGGGGAGCTGTTTTTT.

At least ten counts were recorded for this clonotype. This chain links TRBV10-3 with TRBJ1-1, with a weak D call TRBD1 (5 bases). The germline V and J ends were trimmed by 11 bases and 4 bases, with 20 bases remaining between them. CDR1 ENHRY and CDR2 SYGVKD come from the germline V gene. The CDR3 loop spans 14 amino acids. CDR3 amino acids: CASSPGPNPTEAFF. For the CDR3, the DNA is TGTGCCTCCTCCCCGGGGCCCAACCCCACTGAAGCTTTCTTT.

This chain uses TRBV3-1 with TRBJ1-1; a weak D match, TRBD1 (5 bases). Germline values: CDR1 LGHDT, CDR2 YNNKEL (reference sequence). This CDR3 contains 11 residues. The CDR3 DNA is TGTGCAGTTAGGGGTCGGGGTGAAGCTTTCTTT. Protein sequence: CAVRGRGEAFF.